This TCR beta chain derives from a study of blood T cell repertoires in COVID-19. Study in general: There were acute and convalescent COVID-19 samples, and they came from the United States, Italy and Spain. The analysed material was cDNA or gDNA that came from T cells, B-cell-depleted T cells, or PBMCs.

This CDR3 comprises 14 residues. The ends were cut back, 2 bases at V and 8 bases at J, with 10 bases in the middle. CDR1 LNHNV and CDR2 YYDKDF come from the germline V gene (reference sequence). Clones were sequenced by immunoSEQ multiplex PCR, and TCRdb holds only the in-frame ones, with some missing. The sample shows under 200,000 clones, about 90% of them seen only once. The chain combines TRBV15 with TRBJ1-6, with D possibly being TRBD1 (5 bases). The receptor was isolated from a man younger than 30 with active or convalescent COVID-19. Sequenced material: peripheral blood. The CDR3 nucleotides are TGTGCCACCAGCAGATCAGGGATGGATTCACCCCTCCACTTT. Its translation: CATSRSGMDSPLHF.